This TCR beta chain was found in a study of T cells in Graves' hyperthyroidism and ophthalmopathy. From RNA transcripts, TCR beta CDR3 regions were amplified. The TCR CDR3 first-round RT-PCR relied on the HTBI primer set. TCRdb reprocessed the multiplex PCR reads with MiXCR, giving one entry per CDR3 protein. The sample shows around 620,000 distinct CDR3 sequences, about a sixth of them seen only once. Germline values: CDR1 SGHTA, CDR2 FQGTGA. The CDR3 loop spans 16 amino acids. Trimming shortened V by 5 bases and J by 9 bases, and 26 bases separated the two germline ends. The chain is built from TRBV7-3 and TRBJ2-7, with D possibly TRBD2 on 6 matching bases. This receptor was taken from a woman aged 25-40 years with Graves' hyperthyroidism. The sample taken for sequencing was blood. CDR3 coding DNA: TGTGCCAGCAGCCGCTTAGCGGACGACAGTGTTCGCGGGCAGTACTTC. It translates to CASSRLADDSVRGQYF.